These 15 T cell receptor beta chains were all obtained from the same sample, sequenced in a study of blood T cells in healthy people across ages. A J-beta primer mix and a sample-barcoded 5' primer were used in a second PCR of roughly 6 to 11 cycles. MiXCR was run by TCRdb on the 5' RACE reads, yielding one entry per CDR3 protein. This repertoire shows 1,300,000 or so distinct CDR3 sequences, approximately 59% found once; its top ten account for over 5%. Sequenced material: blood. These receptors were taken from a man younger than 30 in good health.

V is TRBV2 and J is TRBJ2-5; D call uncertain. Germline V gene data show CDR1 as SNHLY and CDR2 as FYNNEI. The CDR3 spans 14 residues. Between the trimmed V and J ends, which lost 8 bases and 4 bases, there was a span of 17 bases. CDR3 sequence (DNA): TGTGCCAGCGAAAAAGGGCATGGGGTAGAGACCCAGTACTTC. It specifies CASEKGHGVETQYF.

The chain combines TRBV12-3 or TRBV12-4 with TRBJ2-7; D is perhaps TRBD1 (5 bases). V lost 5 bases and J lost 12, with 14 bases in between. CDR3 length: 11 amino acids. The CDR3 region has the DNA TGTGCCAGCAGTCCAGGGTTAGGGTGGTACTTC. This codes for CASSPGLGWYF.

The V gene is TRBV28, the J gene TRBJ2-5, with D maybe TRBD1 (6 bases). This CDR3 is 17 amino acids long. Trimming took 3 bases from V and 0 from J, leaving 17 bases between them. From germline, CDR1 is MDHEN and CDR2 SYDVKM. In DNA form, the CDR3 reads TGTGCCAGCAGTTTTATAGCCCGCCAGGGGAACCAAGAGACCCAGTACTTC. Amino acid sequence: CASSFIARQGNQETQYF.

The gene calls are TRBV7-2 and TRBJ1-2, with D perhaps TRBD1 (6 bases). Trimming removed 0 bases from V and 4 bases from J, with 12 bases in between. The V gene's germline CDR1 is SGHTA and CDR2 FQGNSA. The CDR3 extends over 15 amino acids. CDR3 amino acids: CASSLAPQGTYGYTF. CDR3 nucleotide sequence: TGTGCCAGCAGCTTAGCGCCCCAGGGGACCTATGGCTACACCTTC.

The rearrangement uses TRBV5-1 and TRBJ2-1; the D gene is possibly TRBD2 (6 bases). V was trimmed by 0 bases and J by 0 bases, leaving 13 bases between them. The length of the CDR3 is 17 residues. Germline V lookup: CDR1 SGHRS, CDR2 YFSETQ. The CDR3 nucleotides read TGCGCCAGCAGCTTGGCAAGGATCGGGGGCTCCTACAATGAGCAGTTCTTC. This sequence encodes CASSLARIGGSYNEQFF.

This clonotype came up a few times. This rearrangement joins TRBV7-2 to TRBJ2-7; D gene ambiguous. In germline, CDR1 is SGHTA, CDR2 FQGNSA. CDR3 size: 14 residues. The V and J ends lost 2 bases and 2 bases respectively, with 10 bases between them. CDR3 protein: CASSLLLNPYEQYF. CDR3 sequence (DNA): TGTGCCAGCAGCTTACTACTGAACCCCTACGAGCAGTACTTC.

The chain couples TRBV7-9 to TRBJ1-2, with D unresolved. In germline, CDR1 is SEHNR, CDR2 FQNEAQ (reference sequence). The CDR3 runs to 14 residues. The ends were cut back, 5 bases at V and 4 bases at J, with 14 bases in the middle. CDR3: CASSPPMGAYGYTF. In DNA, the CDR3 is TGTGCCAGCAGCCCCCCTATGGGAGCCTATGGCTACACCTTC.

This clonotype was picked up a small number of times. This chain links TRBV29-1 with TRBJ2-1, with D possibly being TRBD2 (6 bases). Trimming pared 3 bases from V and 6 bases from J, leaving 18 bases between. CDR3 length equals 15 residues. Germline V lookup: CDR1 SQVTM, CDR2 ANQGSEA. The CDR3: CSVDSRRGKVNEQFF. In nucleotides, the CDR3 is TGCAGCGTTGATTCCCGTCGCGGGAAAGTCAATGAGCAGTTCTTC.

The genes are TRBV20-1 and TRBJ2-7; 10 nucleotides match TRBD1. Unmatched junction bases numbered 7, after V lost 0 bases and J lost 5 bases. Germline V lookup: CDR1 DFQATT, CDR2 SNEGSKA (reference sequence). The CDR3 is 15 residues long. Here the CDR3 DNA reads TGCAGTGCTAGAGATGTCGGGACAGGGGAGAACGAGCAGTACTTC. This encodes CSARDVGTGENEQYF.

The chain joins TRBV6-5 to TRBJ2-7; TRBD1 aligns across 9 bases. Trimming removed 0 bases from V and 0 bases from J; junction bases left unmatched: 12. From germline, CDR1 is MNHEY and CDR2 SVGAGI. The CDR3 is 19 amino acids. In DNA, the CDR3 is TGTGCCAGCAGTTACTCGGACAGGGGCTCTAGCCAGAGCTCCTACGAGCAGTACTTC. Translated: CASSYSDRGSSQSSYEQYF.

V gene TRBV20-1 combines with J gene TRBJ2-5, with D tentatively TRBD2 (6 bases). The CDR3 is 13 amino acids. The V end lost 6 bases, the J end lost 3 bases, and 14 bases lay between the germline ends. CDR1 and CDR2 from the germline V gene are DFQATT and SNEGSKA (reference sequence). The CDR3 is CSAPPGGKETQYF. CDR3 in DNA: TGCAGTGCGCCCCCCGGCGGGAAAGAGACCCAGTACTTC.

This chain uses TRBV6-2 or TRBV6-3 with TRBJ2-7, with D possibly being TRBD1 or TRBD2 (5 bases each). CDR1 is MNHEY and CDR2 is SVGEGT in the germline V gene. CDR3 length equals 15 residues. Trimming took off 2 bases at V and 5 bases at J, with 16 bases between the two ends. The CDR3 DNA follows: TGTGCCAGCAGTTACAGACCCGGGACCGTTGACGAGCAGTACTTC. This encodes CASSYRPGTVDEQYF.

The CDR3 loop is CATSWDSGYEQYF. The CDR3 nucleotides read TGTGCCACCAGCTGGGATAGCGGGTACGAGCAGTACTTC. This chain links TRBV15 with TRBJ2-4; 7 nucleotides align to TRBD2. Matching the DNA end better, TRBJ2-7 makes the J call doubtful. Germline CDR1 LNHNV, CDR2 YYDKDF (reference sequence). The CDR3 sequence is 13 residues long.

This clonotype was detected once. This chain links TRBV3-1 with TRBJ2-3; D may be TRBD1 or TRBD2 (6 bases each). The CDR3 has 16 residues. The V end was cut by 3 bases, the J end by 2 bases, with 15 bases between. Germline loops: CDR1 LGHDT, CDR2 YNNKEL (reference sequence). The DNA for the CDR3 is TGTGCCAGCAGCCAGGGGGCTAGCGCCATCACAGATACGCAGTATTTT. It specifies CASSQGASAITDTQYF.

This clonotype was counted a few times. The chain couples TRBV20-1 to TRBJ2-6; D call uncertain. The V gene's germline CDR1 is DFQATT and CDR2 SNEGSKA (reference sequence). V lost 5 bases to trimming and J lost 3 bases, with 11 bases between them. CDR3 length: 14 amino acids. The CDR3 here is CSASRVNGANVLTF. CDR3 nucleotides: TGCAGTGCTTCTAGGGTAAATGGGGCCAACGTCCTGACTTTC.